This T cell receptor beta chain is from a study of blood T cell repertoires in COVID-19. The cohort comprised adults aged 18 to 89 years residing in 24 US areas. Repertoires were generated with immunoSEQ multiplex PCR, while TCRdb's copy carries only in-frame clones and drops some. The sample holds about 210,000 clones, 85% seen once. The V gene's germline CDR1 is SGHVS and CDR2 FQNEAQ. The J segment lost 1 base and the V segment lost 0 bases, leaving 2 bases of the junction unmatched. The CDR3 runs 15 residues. This chain joins TRBV7-8 and TRBJ1-1, with TRBD1 identical over 7 bases. The sample consisted of PBMCs or T cells enriched from blood (not recorded which). The source of this sequence is a man aged 35 to 55 who had recovered from COVID-19. The CDR3 bases are TGTGCCAGCAGCTTAGCGGAGGGGGCGAACACTGAAGCTTTCTTT. This translates into CASSLAEGANTEAFF.